What follows are 23 T cell receptor beta chains derived from one specimen sequenced in a study of identifying expanded T cells in peripheral blood. Data came from immunoSEQ multiplex PCR; TCRdb stores just in-frame clones and leaves some out. The table lists under 85,000 clones, 84% of them singletons, with roughly 21% in the top ten. The sample comprised blood. The receptor source for this set is a person between 18 and 69 years old in good health.

The V call is TRBV4-3, the J call TRBJ2-1; D may correspond to TRBD1 or TRBD2 (5 bases each). The germline V gene has CDR1 LGHNA and CDR2 YSLEER. This CDR3 comprises 13 residues. V dropped 4 bases and J dropped 4 bases, with 8 bases sitting between them. CDR3 region: CASSLGGYNEQFF. For the CDR3, the DNA is TGCGCCAGCAGCCTTGGGGGTTACAATGAGCAGTTCTTC.

This clone came up once. The gene calls are TRBV27 and TRBJ1-5; unclear D gene. Germline assignment: CDR1 MNHEY and CDR2 SMNVEV (reference sequence). This CDR3 is built from 14 residues. The ends were cut back, 5 bases at V and 9 bases at J, with 17 bases in the middle. CDR3 sequence: CASSPSPGPWPQHF. CDR3 coding DNA: TGTGCCAGCAGTCCCTCCCCGGGCCCTTGGCCCCAGCATTTT.

V gene TRBV19 combines with J gene TRBJ2-7; 7 nucleotides line up with TRBD2. The germline V gene has CDR1 LNHDA and CDR2 SQIVND (reference sequence). After removal of 5 bases from V and 7 bases from J, the junction contained 14 bases not matched to a gene. CDR3 size: 15 residues. The CDR3 loop reads CASSEDLLGGGEQYF. The CDR3 DNA follows: TGTGCCAGTAGTGAGGACCTCCTCGGGGGAGGGGAGCAGTACTTC. The full variable domain, completed using reference TRBV19 and TRBJ2-7, is DGGITQSPKYLFRKEGQNVTLSCEQNLNHDAMYWYRQDPGQGLRLIYYSQIVNDFQKGDIAEGYSVSREKKESFPLTVTSAQKNPTAFYLCASSEDLLGGGEQYFGPGTRLTVT.

V and J are TRBV30 and TRBJ1-3; D is possibly TRBD1 (5 bases). CDR1 is GTSNPN, CDR2 SVGIG, per germline (reference sequence). V lost 5 bases and J lost 0, with 20 bases in between. The CDR3 has 17 residues. The CDR3 region has the DNA TGTGCCTGGCATAACCTTGGGGGGGGTGGCTCTGGAAACACCATATATTTT. This sequence encodes CAWHNLGGGGSGNTIYF.

This chain joins TRBV11-1 and TRBJ2-3; possibly TRBD2 for D (5 bases). Trimming removed 4 bases from V and 2 bases from J, with 13 bases in between. This CDR3 spans 15 amino acids. Germline V CDR1 and CDR2: SGHAT, FQDESV (reference sequence). The CDR3 DNA follows: TGTGCCAGCAGCTCTTCTAGCACCCACACAGATACGCAGTATTTT. It translates to CASSSSSTHTDTQYF.

This rearrangement joins TRBV18 to TRBJ2-3, with D uncertain. Germline V gene lookup returns CDR1 KGHSH and CDR2 LQKENI. The CDR3 has 13 amino acids. Deletions cut 4 bases from V and 5 bases from J, with 10 bases between. The CDR3 bases are TGTGCCAGCTCACAACAGAATCTAGATACGCAGTATTTT. It translates to CASSQQNLDTQYF.

CDR3 sequence reads: CASSLYEGDEQFF. The CDR3 DNA follows: TGTGCCAGCAGCTTGTATGAGGGGGATGAGCAGTTCTTC. The chain carries TRBV5-4 and TRBJ2-1; maybe TRBD1 (6 bases). The CDR3 is made up of 13 amino acids. The V and J ends lost 1 base and 8 bases respectively, with 10 bases between them. Germline assignment: CDR1 SGHNT and CDR2 YYREEE (reference sequence). Using reference TRBV5-4 and TRBJ2-1 for the parts outside the CDR3, the full variable domain is ETGVTQSPTHLIKTRGQQVTLRCSSQSGHNTVSWYQQALGQGPQFIFQYYREEENGRGNFPPRFSGLQFPNYSSELNVNALELDDSALYLCASSLYEGDEQFFGPGTRLTVL.

The chain links TRBV19 to TRBJ2-7, with D perhaps assigned TRBD1 or TRBD2 (5 bases each). The CDR3 has 14 amino acids. Between the trimmed V and J ends, which lost 5 bases and 9 bases, there was a span of 20 bases. The germline gives CDR1 LNHDA, CDR2 SQIVND (reference sequence). The CDR3 nucleotides are TGTGCCAGTAGTCTATCAGGGCCTCGGGACGGGCAGTACTTC. Protein sequence: CASSLSGPRDGQYF.

This chain joins TRBV5-1 and TRBJ2-7, with 11 bases that match TRBD2. Germline trimming cut 5 bases from V and 0 bases from J; bases unmatched to any gene: 4. CDR1 and CDR2 (germline): SGHRS, YFSETQ. This CDR3 comprises 15 residues. The CDR3 DNA is TGCGCCAGCAGGGGGGGACTAGCGGCCTCCTACGAGCAGTACTTC. The encoded protein is CASRGGLAASYEQYF.

V usage is TRBV4-3 and J usage is TRBJ1-4; D unclear. Germline V gene lookup returns CDR1 LGHNA and CDR2 YSLEER. There are 14 residues in the CDR3. Between the trimmed V and J ends, which lost 0 bases and 5 bases, there was a span of 7 bases. In DNA form, the CDR3 reads TGCGCCAGCAGCCAAGATGTAGTCAATGAAAAACTGTTTTTT. This gives the protein CASSQDVVNEKLFF.

This clone was observed a single time. V usage is TRBV7-2 and J usage is TRBJ2-3; a weak D match, TRBD2 (5 bases). This CDR3 has 15 residues. The germline gives CDR1 SGHTA, CDR2 FQGNSA. V dropped 7 bases and J dropped 1 base, with 15 bases sitting between them. Here the CDR3 DNA reads TGTGCCAGCATCGTCGTAGGAGGCGGCACAGATACGCAGTATTTT. It codes for CASIVVGGGTDTQYF.

The rearrangement links TRBV4-3 to TRBJ2-3; 7 bases map to TRBD2. V lost 3 bases to trimming and J lost 6 bases; unmatched junction nucleotides: 3. The CDR3 covers 13 residues. CDR1 is LGHNA and CDR2 is YSLEER in the germline V gene. The CDR3 sequence: CASSQEGGDTQYF. The CDR3, as DNA: TGCGCCAGCAGCCAGGAGGGAGGGGATACGCAGTATTTT.

This clone was seen a single time. The chain carries TRBV5-1 and TRBJ2-4; 10 bases agree with TRBD1. This CDR3 contains 18 residues. Germline V lookup: CDR1 SGHRS, CDR2 YFSETQ. With V trimmed by 3 bases and J by 0 bases, 9 bases remained unmatched. The CDR3 here is CASSSGTGELLAKNIQYF. The CDR3 DNA is TGCGCCAGCAGCTCAGGGACAGGGGAGCTCCTAGCCAAAAACATTCAGTACTTC.

The genes are TRBV7-3 and TRBJ2-2; 11 bases align to TRBD1. After removal of 5 bases from V and 11 bases from J, the junction contained 10 bases not matched to a gene. The germline gives CDR1 SGHTA, CDR2 FQGTGA. The CDR3 is 15 residues long. In nucleotides, the CDR3 is TGTGCCAGCAGCGCCTCGGGACAGGGGGTGGACGAGCTGTTTTTT. It encodes CASSASGQGVDELFF.

This chain joins TRBV28 and TRBJ2-1; 15 nucleotides match TRBD2. With 4 bases clipped from V and 2 bases from J, the junction kept 12 bases outside the gene matches. Germline V gene data show CDR1 as MDHEN and CDR2 as SYDVKM. This CDR3 has 20 residues. CDR3 sequence (DNA): TGTGCCAGCAGTTATCCCGAGGGACTAGCGGGAGGTAGCACCTACAATGAGCAGTTCTTC. Protein: CASSYPEGLAGGSTYNEQFF. The whole variable domain, remainder taken from reference TRBV28 and TRBJ2-1, is DVKVTQSSRYLVKRTGEKVFLECVQDMDHENMFWYRQDPGLGLRLIYFSYDVKMKEKGDIPEGYSVSREKKERFSLILESASTNQTSMYLCASSYPEGLAGGSTYNEQFFGPGTRLTVL.

Regarding this clone: Other nucleotide sequences from this sample produce the same CDR3. The chain links TRBV28 to TRBJ1-3, with a possible D match to TRBD1 (5 bases). V lost 5 bases and J lost 4, with 12 bases in between. The CDR3 extends over 14 amino acids. Looked up from germline, CDR1 is MDHEN and CDR2 is SYDVKM. CDR3 amino acids: CASSPPGTGNTIYF. The CDR3 DNA sequence: TGTGCCAGCAGTCCCCCAGGGACGGGAAACACCATATATTTT.

There are a few counts of this clone. The chain joins TRBV7-2 to TRBJ1-5; 9 bases map to TRBD1. Germline assignment: CDR1 SGHTA and CDR2 FQGNSA. The CDR3 contains 15 residues. The V gene end was trimmed by 4 bases and the J gene end by 6 bases; junction bases not matched to a gene: 7. CDR3 protein: CASSSRTGVGQPQHF. The DNA of the CDR3 is TGTGCCAGCAGCTCGAGGACAGGGGTGGGTCAGCCCCAGCATTTT. Supplemented by reference TRBV7-2 and TRBJ1-5, the full variable domain reads GAGVSQSPSNKVTEKGKDVELRCDPISGHTALYWYRQSLGQGLEFLIYFQGNSAPDKSGLPSDRFSAERTGGSVSTLTIQRTQQEDSAVYLCASSSRTGVGQPQHFGDGTRLSIL.

The chain recombines TRBV19 with TRBJ2-6, with 8 bases that match TRBD1. V lost 7 bases to trimming and J lost 0 bases; unmatched junction nucleotides: 5. CDR3 length: 16 residues. Germline assignment: CDR1 LNHDA and CDR2 SQIVND (reference sequence). DNA for the CDR3: TGTGCCAGTACAGGGGGCGCCATCTCTGGGGCCAACGTCCTGACTTTC. As protein: CASTGGAISGANVLTF.

This chain joins TRBV28 and TRBJ1-5; possible D gene TRBD1, 6 bases. CDR1 is MDHEN, CDR2 SYDVKM, per germline. CDR3 size: 15 residues. The V gene lost 2 bases and the J gene lost 3 bases, with 11 bases spanning the gap. The CDR3 loop reads CASSLRGVFNQPQHF. In nucleotides, the CDR3 is TGTGCCAGCAGTTTAAGGGGGGTCTTCAATCAGCCCCAGCATTTT.

The chain carries TRBV4-3 and TRBJ1-4; TRBD1 is a possible D gene (5 bases). Per the germline V gene, CDR1 is LGHNA and CDR2 is YSLEER. This CDR3 is 17 amino acids long. V dropped 0 bases and J dropped 5 bases, with 16 bases sitting between them. CDR3 sequence reads: CASSQDLAGLPNEKLFF. CDR3 nucleotide sequence: TGCGCCAGCAGCCAAGATCTCGCGGGACTGCCGAATGAAAAACTGTTTTTT.

The CDR3 bases are TGTGCCAGCAAGCAGACGGTGGGCCCAGATACGCAGTATTTT. Amino acid sequence: CASKQTVGPDTQYF. The rearrangement uses TRBV6-5 and TRBJ2-3; no clear D. V was pared by 7 bases and J by 4 bases, with 15 bases between. Germline V CDR1 and CDR2: MNHEY, SVGAGI. The CDR3 runs to 14 residues.

J is TRBJ2-5 and V is TRBV2, with a weak D call TRBD2 (6 bases). V gave up 3 bases and J gave up 2 bases, with 10 bases separating them. This CDR3 is built from 14 residues. The germline V gene has CDR1 SNHLY and CDR2 FYNNEI. In DNA form, the CDR3 reads TGTGCCAGCAGTGACGGTCGGGGGCAAGAGACCCAGTACTTC. It yields the protein CASSDGRGQETQYF.

This clone appeared once. The chain is built from TRBV5-1 and TRBJ2-3; the D gene is possibly TRBD1 (6 bases). The CDR3 length is 16 residues. Trimming took 0 bases from V and 5 from J, leaving 16 bases between them. Germline V CDR1 and CDR2: SGHRS, YFSETQ. The CDR3 is CASSLVGTGTVDTQYF. As DNA, the CDR3 is TGCGCCAGCAGCTTGGTGGGTACAGGGACGGTAGATACGCAGTATTTT.